This T cell receptor beta chain was retrieved from a study of control samples from healthy donors and cancer patients. The assay was immunoSEQ multiplex PCR, and TCRdb's table has in-frame clones only and misses some. This table has roughly 200,000 clones, roughly 94% appearing once. Germline V gives CDR1 MNHEY, CDR2 SMNVEV (reference sequence). V gave up 5 bases and J gave up 0 bases, with 14 bases separating them. The CDR3 length is 16 residues. The sequencing input was blood. The genes are TRBV27 and TRBJ1-3; unclear D gene. This clonotype was obtained from a man aged 45 to 65 in good health. The CDR3 loop is CASSTGRPLSGNTIYF. DNA of the CDR3: TGTGCCAGCAGTACCGGACGACCGCTCTCTGGAAACACCATATATTTT.